The next 27 T cell receptor beta chains were all read from a single sample in a study of blood T cell repertoires in COVID-19 (dated by TCRdb to between 2020 and 2021). Library preparation used the immunoSEQ multiplex PCR assay. Entries here come from immuneACCESS through TCRdb and include only in-frame sequences with V and J called. Some clones fail to appear in such tables; in the studies checked, an unresolved V gene covers under half of the shortfall, and the cause of the remainder is unknown. This sample lists 83,000 or so clones; 75% to 85% were detected once. Around 10% of the sample is taken by the ten largest. Material for sequencing was peripheral blood. These receptors were obtained from an elderly woman with acute or convalescent COVID-19.

This clone was picked up a small number of times. The V and J genes are TRBV19 and TRBJ1-2, with 10 nucleotides matching TRBD1. V dropped 3 bases and J dropped 7; count of bases not matched to a gene: 11. CDR1 and CDR2 (germline): LNHDA, SQIVND (reference sequence). The CDR3 has 16 residues. The chain's CDR3 is CASSITGTGDFGGYTF. CDR3 nucleotide sequence: TGTGCCAGTAGTATCACCGGGACAGGGGATTTCGGTGGCTACACCTTC.

V is TRBV12-3 or TRBV12-4 and J is TRBJ1-1; 8 positions agree with TRBD1. Trimming cost V 6 bases and J 8 bases; bases outside gene matches: 5. This CDR3 comprises 12 residues. Here the CDR3 reads CASSRGDREAFF. In DNA, the CDR3 is TGTGCCAGCAGCCGAGGGGACAGGGAAGCTTTCTTT.

J is TRBJ2-6 and V is TRBV4-2; a weak D match, TRBD1 (5 bases). The length of the CDR3 is 17 residues. With 0 bases removed from V and 0 bases from J, the gap between germline ends came to 9 bases. CDR1 LGHNA and CDR2 YNFKEQ come from the germline V gene. CDR3 DNA sequence: TGTGCCAGCAGCCAAGAACAGGCGTTCTCTGGGGCCAACGTCCTGACTTTC. It translates to CASSQEQAFSGANVLTF.

The table lists this clone with a few counts. Here the CDR3 DNA reads TGTGCCAGCAGTTCCACTGGGAGGGGCAGGATATACGAGCAGTACTTC. Protein product: CASSSTGRGRIYEQYF. The rearrangement uses TRBV28 and TRBJ2-7, with TRBD2 identical over 7 bases. V trimming: 4 bases; J trimming: 4 bases; junction bases outside the gene matches: 13. This CDR3 has 16 residues. Germline V gives CDR1 MDHEN, CDR2 SYDVKM.

CDR3: CASSYSTRGGRNTQYF. CDR3 sequence (DNA): TGTGCCAGCAGTTACTCGACGCGGGGGGGACGAAATACGCAGTATTTT. The chain joins TRBV6-5 to TRBJ2-3, with 9 bases that match TRBD2. The CDR3 sequence is 16 residues long. The trim removed 0 bases at V and 7 bases at J, leaving 8 bases unmatched. The germline V gene has CDR1 MNHEY and CDR2 SVGAGI.

The J gene is TRBJ1-2, the V gene TRBV2, with no clear D. CDR3 length: 13 residues. V was shortened by 3 bases and J by 8 bases, with 13 bases between the two germline ends. From germline, CDR1 is SNHLY and CDR2 FYNNEI. The CDR3 protein is CASSEFRGNGYTF. The CDR3 DNA follows: TGTGCCAGCAGTGAGTTTCGCGGTAACGGCTACACCTTC.

The chain links TRBV9 to TRBJ2-5; 13 bases fit TRBD2. V lost 3 bases to trimming and J lost 5 bases; unmatched junction nucleotides: 7. The CDR3 extends over 16 amino acids. Germline CDR1 is SGDLS and CDR2 is YYNGEE. CDR3: CASSGLAGGLGETQYF. The CDR3 DNA is TGTGCCAGCAGCGGACTAGCGGGGGGTCTCGGGGAGACCCAGTACTTC.

The rearrangement uses TRBV30 and TRBJ2-7, with 11 bases that match TRBD2. The CDR3 spans 13 residues. After removal of 3 bases from V and 6 bases from J, the junction contained 4 bases not matched to a gene. The germline gives CDR1 GTSNPN, CDR2 SVGIG (reference sequence). The CDR3 nucleotides are TGTGCCTGGAGCCCTGGACTAGCGGGCGAGCAGTACTTC. It translates to CAWSPGLAGEQYF.

This clone was recorded many times. The rearrangement joins TRBV6-2 or TRBV6-3 to TRBJ2-3, with D possibly being TRBD1 (6 bases). The CDR3 runs to 14 residues. V lost 6 bases to trimming and J lost 6 bases, with 16 bases between them. Per the germline V gene, CDR1 is MNHEY and CDR2 is SVGEGT. The CDR3 nucleotides are TGTGCCAGCAGCCGTGAGGGGGTCGGGGATACGCAGTATTTT. Protein sequence: CASSREGVGDTQYF.

This chain uses TRBV7-8 with TRBJ2-7; 8 bases are a match to TRBD1. In germline, CDR1 is SGHVS, CDR2 FQNEAQ. Losses at the gene ends were 5 bases for V and 4 bases for J; bases not matched to a gene: 1. The CDR3 extends over 12 amino acids. CDR3 in DNA: TGTGCCAGCAGCCGACAGGGGTACGAGCAGTACTTC. Translated, it gives CASSRQGYEQYF.

The chain employs TRBV29-1 and TRBJ2-1; the match to TRBD1 covers 8 bases. This CDR3 comprises 15 residues. Germline lookup yields CDR1 SQVTM and CDR2 ANQGSEA. The J segment lost 4 bases and the V segment lost 7 bases, leaving 12 bases of the junction unmatched. CDR3 DNA: TGCAGCGCCTCTGACGGGACAGGTTTATACAATGAGCAGTTCTTC. It codes for CSASDGTGLYNEQFF.

The CDR3 sequence: CSGEVLDGYTF. DNA of the CDR3: TGCAGTGGGGAGGTTCTGGATGGCTACACCTTC. The gene calls are TRBV20-1 and TRBJ1-2; D gene unclear. The CDR3 length is 11 residues. Germline V gene data show CDR1 as DFQATT and CDR2 as SNEGSKA (reference sequence). V dropped 7 bases and J dropped 6 bases, with 12 bases sitting between them.

The chain carries TRBV11-1 and TRBJ2-5; a weak D match, TRBD2 (6 bases). This CDR3 region has 16 residues. CDR1 is SGHAT, CDR2 FQDESV, per germline (reference sequence). Between the trimmed V and J ends, which lost 2 bases and 2 bases, there was a span of 15 bases. The CDR3 sequence is CASSLRRSSEQETQYF. The DNA of the CDR3 is TGTGCCAGCAGCTTACGCCGATCTAGCGAGCAAGAGACCCAGTACTTC.

The chain couples TRBV20-1 to TRBJ2-4; maybe TRBD2 (6 bases). Germline lookup yields CDR1 DFQATT and CDR2 SNEGSKA (reference sequence). V dropped 6 bases and J dropped 8 bases, with 11 bases sitting between them. CDR3 length: 11 residues. CDR3: CSAHGGDIQYF. The CDR3 nucleotides are TGCAGTGCCCACGGAGGGGACATTCAGTACTTC.

This clone was found once. This sequence joins TRBV28 and TRBJ2-2; 9 bases match TRBD1. The CDR3 runs 15 residues. Trimming took 3 bases from V and 4 from J; bases not matched to a gene: 3. The V gene's germline CDR1 is MDHEN and CDR2 SYDVKM. CDR3 amino acids: CASSFGQGTTGELFF. For the CDR3, the DNA is TGTGCCAGCAGTTTTGGACAGGGGACCACCGGGGAGCTGTTTTTT. Complete variable domain (other parts from reference TRBV28 and TRBJ2-2): DVKVTQSSRYLVKRTGEKVFLECVQDMDHENMFWYRQDPGLGLRLIYFSYDVKMKEKGDIPEGYSVSREKKERFSLILESASTNQTSMYLCASSFGQGTTGELFFGEGSRLTVL.

For this clone: The junction differs from germline at one of its ends, possibly a read error. The chain recombines TRBV19 with TRBJ1-6; tentative D call: TRBD1 (5 bases). The CDR3 runs to 13 residues. Germline loops: CDR1 LNHDA, CDR2 SQIVND (reference sequence). CDR3 DNA sequence: TGTGCCGGTAGTCTCAGGGAGGGTCCACCCCTCCACTTT. Encoded protein: CAGSLREGPPLHF. The full variable domain, in which reference TRBV19 and TRBJ1-6 provide the parts outside the CDR3, is DGGITQSPKYLFRKEGQNVTLSCEQNLNHDAMYWYRQDPGQGLRLIYYSQIVNDFQKGDIAEGYSVSREKKESFPLTVTSAQKNPTAFYLCAGSLREGPPLHFGNGTRLTVT.

This clone was seen repeatedly, ten times or more. The rearrangement uses TRBV6-5 and TRBJ1-1; maybe TRBD1 (6 bases). The CDR3 consists of 14 residues. Germline values: CDR1 MNHEY, CDR2 SVGAGI. V was pared by 2 bases and J by 5 bases, with 12 bases between. CDR3 coding DNA: TGTGCCAGCAGTTACGGAGGGGGAGGGACTGAAGCTTTCTTT. Its translation: CASSYGGGGTEAFF.

Only one count was recorded for this clone. The rearrangement uses TRBV10-3 and TRBJ2-3; maybe TRBD1 (6 bases). Trimming removed 8 bases at V and 6 bases at J, with 9 bases between. CDR1 and CDR2 (germline): ENHRY, SYGVKD. The CDR3 sequence is 11 residues long. The CDR3 is CAIGGLDTQYF. The CDR3 coding sequence is TGTGCCATCGGGGGCCTGGATACGCAGTATTTT.

The rearrangement uses TRBV9 and TRBJ2-2; no reliable D call. The germline gives CDR1 SGDLS, CDR2 YYNGEE. CDR3 length: 12 residues. Trimming left V 5 bases short and J 4 bases short, with 6 bases between. The DNA for the CDR3 is TGTGCCAGCAGACGCGTCACCGGGGAGCTGTTTTTT. It encodes CASRRVTGELFF. The entire variable domain, with the rest obtained from reference TRBV9 and TRBJ2-2, is as follows: DSGVTQTPKHLITATGQRVTLRCSPRSGDLSVYWYQQSLDQGLQFLIQYYNGEERAKGNILERFSAQQFPDLHSELNLSSLELGDSALYFCASRRVTGELFFGEGSRLTVL.

The chain combines TRBV28 with TRBJ1-2, with D uncertain. Germline CDR1 and CDR2: MDHEN and SYDVKM. V was cut by 3 bases and J by 5 bases, with 7 bases left in between. The CDR3 has 12 amino acids. CDR3 nucleotide sequence: TGTGCCAGCAGTTTTCACCGGTATGGCTACACCTTC. The encoded protein is CASSFHRYGYTF.

This clone showed up just once. The gene calls are TRBV12-3 or TRBV12-4 and TRBJ2-7, with TRBD2 identical over 8 bases. V shed 7 bases, J shed 5 bases, and the junction held 4 bases outside the gene matches. The CDR3 loop spans 12 amino acids. The CDR3 here is CASTLGGDEQYF. The CDR3 coding sequence is TGTGCCAGCACCCTCGGGGGGGACGAGCAGTACTTC.

J is TRBJ2-7 and V is TRBV10-3; 7 nucleotides agree with TRBD1. The CDR3 length is 16 residues. CDR1 and CDR2 from the germline V gene are ENHRY and SYGVKD. V gave up 3 bases and J gave up 4 bases; unmatched junction bases: 12. The CDR3 loop is CAISERLGTVGYEQYF. In nucleotides, the CDR3 is TGTGCCATCAGTGAAAGATTGGGGACAGTTGGTTACGAGCAGTACTTC.

This sequence joins TRBV11-1 and TRBJ1-1; unclear D gene. The germline CDR1 and CDR2 sequences are SGHAT and FQDESV (reference sequence). V lost 3 bases to trimming and J lost 5 bases, with 13 bases between them. The CDR3 runs 14 residues. The CDR3 here is CASSLTFRGTEAFF. The DNA of the CDR3 is TGTGCCAGCAGCTTGACTTTCAGAGGGACTGAAGCTTTCTTT.

The V call is TRBV6-5, the J call TRBJ1-2; D might be TRBD1 (6 bases). Trimming left V 10 bases short and J 0 bases short, with 15 bases between. Germline V lookup: CDR1 MNHEY, CDR2 SVGAGI. This CDR3 is built from 14 residues. The CDR3 nucleotides read TGTGCCACCGATGAGACAGGAGCTAACTATGGCTACACCTTC. This sequence encodes CATDETGANYGYTF.

The genes are TRBV7-9 and TRBJ2-7; no clear D gene. The germline V gene has CDR1 SEHNR and CDR2 FQNEAQ (reference sequence). The CDR3 loop spans 12 amino acids. V gave up 4 bases and J gave up 5 bases, with 9 bases separating them. CDR3: CASSYPSDEQYF. The CDR3 coding sequence is TGTGCCAGCAGCTACCCGAGTGACGAGCAGTACTTC.

This sequence joins TRBV7-9 and TRBJ1-3; D gene ambiguous. The CDR3 loop spans 15 amino acids. Germline V gene data show CDR1 as SEHNR and CDR2 as FQNEAQ (reference sequence). V lost 5 bases and J 0 bases, leaving 11 bases between the germline ends. The CDR3: CASSLQSSSGNTIYF. The CDR3 DNA reads TGTGCCAGCAGCCTACAGAGCAGCTCTGGAAACACCATATATTTT.

The chain combines TRBV19 with TRBJ2-1, with D maybe TRBD1 (5 bases). CDR1 is LNHDA, CDR2 SQIVND, per germline (reference sequence). The V and J ends lost 0 bases and 4 bases respectively, with 7 bases between them. The length of the CDR3 is 14 residues. CDR3 bases: TGTGCCAGTAGTATAGACAGGGTATACAATGAGCAGTTCTTC. This codes for CASSIDRVYNEQFF.